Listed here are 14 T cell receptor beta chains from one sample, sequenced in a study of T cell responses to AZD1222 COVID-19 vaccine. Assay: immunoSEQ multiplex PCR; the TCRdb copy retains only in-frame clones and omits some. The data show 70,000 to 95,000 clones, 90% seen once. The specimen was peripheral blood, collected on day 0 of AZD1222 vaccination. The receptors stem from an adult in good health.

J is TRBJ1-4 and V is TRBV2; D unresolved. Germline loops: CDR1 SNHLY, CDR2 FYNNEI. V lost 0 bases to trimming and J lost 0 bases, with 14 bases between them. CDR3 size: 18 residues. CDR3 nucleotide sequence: TGTGCCAGCAGTGAAGCGTTGTCTCTCGTTGCAACTAATGAAAAACTGTTTTTT. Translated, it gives CASSEALSLVATNEKLFF.

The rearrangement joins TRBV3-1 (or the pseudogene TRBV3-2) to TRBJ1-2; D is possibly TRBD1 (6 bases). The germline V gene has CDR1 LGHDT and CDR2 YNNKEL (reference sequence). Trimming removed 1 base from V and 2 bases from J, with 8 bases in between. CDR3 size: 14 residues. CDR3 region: CASSQVGGNYGYTF. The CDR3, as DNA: TGTGCCAGCAGCCAAGTAGGGGGGAACTATGGCTACACCTTC.

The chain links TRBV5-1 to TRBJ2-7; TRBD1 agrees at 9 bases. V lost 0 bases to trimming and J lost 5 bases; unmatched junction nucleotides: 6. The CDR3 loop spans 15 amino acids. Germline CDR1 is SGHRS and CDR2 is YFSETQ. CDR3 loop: CASSLVGQGSHEQYF. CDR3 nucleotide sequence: TGCGCCAGCAGCTTGGTTGGACAGGGGAGCCACGAGCAGTACTTC.

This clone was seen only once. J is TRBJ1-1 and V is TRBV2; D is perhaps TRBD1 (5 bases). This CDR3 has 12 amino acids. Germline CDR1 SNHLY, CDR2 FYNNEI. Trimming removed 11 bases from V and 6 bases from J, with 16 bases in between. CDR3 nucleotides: TGTGCCGGGGGTATGGGTGTCGCTGAAGCTTTCTTT. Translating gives CAGGMGVAEAFF. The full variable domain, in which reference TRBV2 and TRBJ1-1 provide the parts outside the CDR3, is EPEVTQTPSHQVTQMGQEVILRCVPISNHLYFYWYRQILGQKVEFLVSFYNNEISEKSEIFDDQFSVERPDGSNFTLKIRSTKLEDSAMYFCAGGMGVAEAFFGQGTRLTVV.

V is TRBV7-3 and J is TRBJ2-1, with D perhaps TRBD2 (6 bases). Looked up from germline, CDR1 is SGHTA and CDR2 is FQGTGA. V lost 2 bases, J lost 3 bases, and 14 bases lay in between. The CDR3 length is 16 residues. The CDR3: CASSLSGGGFYNEQFF. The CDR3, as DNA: TGTGCCAGCAGCTTATCCGGCGGAGGGTTCTACAATGAGCAGTTCTTC. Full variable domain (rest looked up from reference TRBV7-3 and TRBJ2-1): GAGVSQTPSNKVTEKGKYVELRCDPISGHTALYWYRQSLGQGPEFLIYFQGTGAADDSGLPNDRFFAVRPEGSVSTLKIQRTERGDSAVYLCASSLSGGGFYNEQFFGPGTRLTVL.

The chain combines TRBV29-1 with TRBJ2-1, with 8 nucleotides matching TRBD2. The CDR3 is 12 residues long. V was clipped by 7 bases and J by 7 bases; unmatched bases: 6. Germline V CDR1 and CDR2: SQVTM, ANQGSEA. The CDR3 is CSADSGANEQFF. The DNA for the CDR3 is TGCAGCGCGGATAGCGGGGCTAATGAGCAGTTCTTC.

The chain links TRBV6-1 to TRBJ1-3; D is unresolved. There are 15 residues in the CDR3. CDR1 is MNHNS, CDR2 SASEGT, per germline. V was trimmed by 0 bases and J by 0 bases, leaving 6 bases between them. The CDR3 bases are TGTGCCAGCAGTGAAGCGGCCGCCTCTGGAAACACCATATATTTT. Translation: CASSEAAASGNTIYF.

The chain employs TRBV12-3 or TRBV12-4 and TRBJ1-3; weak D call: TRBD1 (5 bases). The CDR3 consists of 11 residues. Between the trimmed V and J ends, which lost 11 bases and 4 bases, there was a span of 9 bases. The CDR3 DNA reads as TGTGCCTCAGGGCCAGGAAACACCATATATTTT. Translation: CASGPGNTIYF.

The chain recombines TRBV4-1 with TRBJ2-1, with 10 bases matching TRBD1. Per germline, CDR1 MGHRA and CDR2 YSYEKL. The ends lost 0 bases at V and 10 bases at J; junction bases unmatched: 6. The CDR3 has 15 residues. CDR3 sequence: CASSQDVTGGAEQFF. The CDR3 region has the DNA TGCGCCAGCAGCCAAGATGTGACAGGGGGCGCCGAGCAGTTCTTC.

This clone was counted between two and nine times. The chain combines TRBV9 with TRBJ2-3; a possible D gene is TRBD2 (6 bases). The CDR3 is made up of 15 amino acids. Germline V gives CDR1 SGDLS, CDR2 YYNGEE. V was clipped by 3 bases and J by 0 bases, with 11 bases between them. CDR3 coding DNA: TGTGCCAGCAGCGAAACCGGGACTAGCACAGATACGCAGTATTTT. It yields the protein CASSETGTSTDTQYF.

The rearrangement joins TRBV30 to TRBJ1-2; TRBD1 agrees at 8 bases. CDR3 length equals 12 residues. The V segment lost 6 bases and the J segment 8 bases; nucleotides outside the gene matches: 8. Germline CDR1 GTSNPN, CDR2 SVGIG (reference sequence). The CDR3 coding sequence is TGTGCCTGCGAACAGGGGGTGGTAGGCTACACCTTC. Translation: CACEQGVVGYTF.

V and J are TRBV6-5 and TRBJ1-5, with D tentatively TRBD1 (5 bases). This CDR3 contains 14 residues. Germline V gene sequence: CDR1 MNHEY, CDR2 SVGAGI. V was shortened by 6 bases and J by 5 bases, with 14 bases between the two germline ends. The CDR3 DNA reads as TGTGCCAGCAGCCCCCAGGGAGCCCATCAGCCCCAGCATTTT. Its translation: CASSPQGAHQPQHF.

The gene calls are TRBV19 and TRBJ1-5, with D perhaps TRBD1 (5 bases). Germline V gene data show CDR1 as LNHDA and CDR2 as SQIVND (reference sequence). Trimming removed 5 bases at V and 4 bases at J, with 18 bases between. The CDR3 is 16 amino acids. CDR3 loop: CASSGGVGGGNQPQHF. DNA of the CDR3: TGTGCCAGTAGTGGAGGTGTCGGGGGGGGAAATCAGCCCCAGCATTTT.

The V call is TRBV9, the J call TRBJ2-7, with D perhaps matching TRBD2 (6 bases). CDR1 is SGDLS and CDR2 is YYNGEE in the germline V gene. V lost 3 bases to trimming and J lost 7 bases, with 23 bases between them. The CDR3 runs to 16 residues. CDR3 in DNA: TGTGCCAGCAGCGCCCCCGGCGGGACGGAAGGCGGGGAGCAGTACTTC. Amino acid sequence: CASSAPGGTEGGEQYF.